Presented here are 24 T cell receptor beta chains from one specimen sequenced in a study of glioma-infiltrating T cells. Amplification of TCR alpha and beta CDR3 regions from RNA used iRepertoire nested multiplex PCR. TCRdb called the multiplex PCR reads again in MiXCR, with one record for every CDR3 protein. The profile shows 300,000 to 450,000 distinct CDR3 sequences, 41% of them singletons. The source material was glioma tissue, nonneoplastic brain tissue, or PBMCs (not recorded which). The receptors were gathered from a human donor with low-grade glioma or glioblastoma, undergoing nonglioma brain surgery, or in good health (not recorded which).

This chain links TRBV28 with TRBJ2-1; no reliable D call. Trimming left V 10 bases short and J 6 bases short, with 19 bases between. The CDR3 extends over 14 amino acids. CDR1 and CDR2 from the germline V gene are MDHEN and SYDVKM. The CDR3 sequence is CATTRTNGFNEQFF. CDR3 DNA: TGTGCCACCACTCGGACCAACGGGTTCAATGAGCAGTTCTTC.

This rearrangement joins TRBV4-1 to TRBJ2-7; D gene ambiguous. This CDR3 comprises 15 residues. The germline V and J ends were trimmed by 0 bases and 7 bases, with 16 bases remaining between them. Germline V CDR1 and CDR2: MGHRA, YSYEKL. In nucleotides, the CDR3 is TGCGCCAGCAGCCAAGAGGTTCTTCGAGGAGAGGAGCAGTACTTC. This sequence encodes CASSQEVLRGEEQYF.

This clonotype was recorded many times. This chain uses TRBV20-1 with TRBJ1-1; 8 bases match TRBD1. The CDR3 consists of 14 residues. The germline V gene has CDR1 DFQATT and CDR2 SNEGSKA (reference sequence). J was trimmed by 2 bases and V by 7 bases; bases with no gene match: 9. In DNA form, the CDR3 reads TGCAGTGTAAAAAGGACAGGGAGCAACACTGAAGCTTTCTTT. It specifies CSVKRTGSNTEAFF.

This clonotype was seen ten or more times. The V call is TRBV20-1, the J call TRBJ2-3; a possible D gene is TRBD2 (6 bases). V was shortened by 1 base and J by 2 bases, with 10 bases between the two germline ends. The CDR3 has 14 residues. Germline V CDR1 and CDR2: DFQATT, SNEGSKA (reference sequence). The DNA of the CDR3 is TGCAGTGCTAGAGGGGGGGACCTCACAGATACGCAGTATTTT. Translated, it gives CSARGGDLTDTQYF.

V and J are TRBV5-4 and TRBJ2-5; D unclear. CDR1 is SGHNT, CDR2 YYREEE, per germline (reference sequence). Trimming shortened V by 4 bases and J by 4 bases, and 14 bases separated the two germline ends. This CDR3 is built from 14 residues. CDR3 sequence reads: CASSASIGLETQYF. The CDR3 DNA is TGTGCCAGCAGCGCCAGTATCGGGTTAGAGACCCAGTACTTC. The entire variable domain, with the rest obtained from reference TRBV5-4 and TRBJ2-5, is as follows: ETGVTQSPTHLIKTRGQQVTLRCSSQSGHNTVSWYQQALGQGPQFIFQYYREEENGRGNFPPRFSGLQFPNYSSELNVNALELDDSALYLCASSASIGLETQYFGPGTRLLVL.

This clonotype was picked up many times. The rearrangement joins TRBV19 to TRBJ2-5; D is ambiguous. This CDR3 has 13 residues. The germline CDR1 and CDR2 sequences are LNHDA and SQIVND (reference sequence). V lost 1 base and J lost 4, with 7 bases in between. The CDR3 sequence: CASSIVKGETQYF. As DNA, the CDR3 is TGTGCCAGTAGTATAGTGAAAGGAGAGACCCAGTACTTC.

As regards this clonotype: At one boundary the junction diverges from the germline segment, which might be a read error. CDR3 in DNA: TGCGCCAGCAGCCACAACGGAGACAGGGGCCTATATGGCCACACCTTC. Encoded protein: CASSHNGDRGLYGHTF. The V gene is TRBV4-3, the J gene TRBJ1-2, with 8 bases aligning to TRBD1. Germline CDR1 and CDR2: LGHNA and YSLEER. There are 16 residues in the CDR3.

The chain has TRBV20-1 and TRBJ2-2; D is possibly TRBD2 (6 bases). CDR1 is DFQATT, CDR2 SNEGSKA, per germline (reference sequence). Deletions cut 3 bases from V and 6 bases from J, with 11 bases between. The length of the CDR3 is 13 residues. The CDR3 loop reads CSAREPGAGELFF. Here the CDR3 DNA reads TGCAGTGCTAGGGAGCCGGGGGCCGGGGAGCTGTTTTTT.

The chain couples TRBV18 to TRBJ1-1; D gene uncertain. CDR3 length: 12 residues. The V gene's germline CDR1 is KGHSH and CDR2 LQKENI. Trimming removed 1 base at V and 8 bases at J, with 8 bases between. The CDR3 DNA follows: TGTGCCAGCTCACCACGGACGGCGGAAGCTTTCTTT. Translation: CASSPRTAEAFF.

About this clonotype: Germline is not matched at one junction end, which may reflect a read error. V usage is TRBV5-1 and J usage is TRBJ1-2; D is perhaps TRBD1 (5 bases). Germline assignment: CDR1 SGHRS and CDR2 YFSETQ. CDR3 length: 16 amino acids. This CDR3 reads CASSQDFVRDDEGYTF. DNA of the CDR3: TGTGCCAGCAGCCAAGATTTCGTTAGGGACGACGAAGGCTACACCTTC.

In the case of this clonotype: Since the CDR3 does not end with the conserved phenylalanine or tryptophan, this likely comes from a read error. J is TRBJ2-7 and V is TRBV6-1, with 7 bases that match TRBD1. The CDR3 has 14 residues. CDR1 and CDR2 (germline): MNHNS, SASEGT. The CDR3 coding sequence is TGTGCCAGCAGTCGTTCCGGGACAGCCTACGACCAGTACCTC. This gives the protein CASSRSGTAYDQYL.

The sample holds many counts of this clonotype. This chain joins TRBV28 and TRBJ1-5, with D uncertain. Trimming cost V 6 bases and J 3 bases, with 15 bases left between them. The CDR3 sequence is 15 residues long. Per germline, CDR1 MDHEN and CDR2 SYDVKM. The CDR3 region is CASSLGYGYNQPQHF. In DNA, the CDR3 is TGTGCCAGCAGCCTTGGATACGGCTACAATCAGCCCCAGCATTTT.

At least ten counts were recorded for this clonotype. V usage is TRBV27 and J usage is TRBJ2-1; D possibly corresponds to TRBD2 (6 bases). Germline values: CDR1 MNHEY, CDR2 SMNVEV (reference sequence). Trimming took 4 bases from V and 3 from J, leaving 16 bases between them. There are 16 residues in the CDR3. In DNA form, the CDR3 reads TGTGCCAGCAGTTCGGCGGGGTTTGGGGGCTACAATGAGCAGTTCTTC. It translates to CASSSAGFGGYNEQFF.

The chain employs TRBV28 and TRBJ1-3, with no clear D. Germline CDR1 and CDR2: MDHEN and SYDVKM. The CDR3 spans 16 residues. Between the trimmed V and J ends, which lost 6 bases and 0 bases, there was a span of 15 bases. The CDR3 DNA reads TGTGCCAGCAGCAATGTTCGACCGAGCTCTGGAAACACCATATATTTT. It translates to CASSNVRPSSGNTIYF.

The chain carries TRBV7-9 and TRBJ2-3, with 10 bases aligning to TRBD1. After removal of 5 bases from V and 2 bases from J, the junction contained 7 bases not matched to a gene. This CDR3 comprises 16 residues. Per germline, CDR1 SEHNR and CDR2 FQNEAQ (reference sequence). In DNA, the CDR3 is TGTGCCAGCAGCCCACGGACAGGGGGAGTCACAGATACGCAGTATTTT. Its translation: CASSPRTGGVTDTQYF.

This clonotype has only one observation. The rearrangement joins TRBV20-1 to TRBJ1-2; a possible D gene is TRBD1 (5 bases). Germline-derived CDR1 and CDR2 are DFQATT and SNEGSKA (reference sequence). The CDR3 has 11 residues. In DNA form, the CDR3 reads TGCAGCGTGGGGACTTACTATGGCTACACCTTC. It codes for CSVGTYYGYTF.

A note on this clonotype: Here the CDR3 omits its conserved ending phenylalanine or tryptophan, so a read error is the likely source. The limits of the CDR3 on the DNA are not certain, so only TCRdb's listed CDR3 is given. The chain carries TRBV4-2 and TRBJ2-1; the DNA was not used to check the table's D call, TRBD2. Ends included, the CDR3 has 13 residues. Germline V gene sequence: CDR1 LGHNA, CDR2 YNFKEQ. CDR3 sequence: CASSLLAGGPALV.

Worth noting for this clonotype: A read error may explain this, as a much larger clone is one base away. The V call is TRBV6-6, the J call TRBJ2-7, with D possibly being TRBD2 (6 bases). There are 12 residues in the CDR3. Germline V gene data show CDR1 as MNHNY and CDR2 as SVGAGI (reference sequence). CDR3: CASSGTSYEQHF. DNA of the CDR3: TGTGCCAGCAGCGGGACTTCCTACGAGCAGCACTTC.

This clonotype was picked up a small number of times. The J gene is TRBJ2-3, the V gene TRBV4-1; no reliable D call. The CDR3 spans 14 residues. V lost 4 bases and J 0 bases, leaving 8 bases between the germline ends. CDR1 and CDR2 from the germline V gene are MGHRA and YSYEKL. CDR3 residues: CASSPKASTDTQYF. CDR3 nucleotide sequence: TGCGCCAGCAGCCCCAAAGCGAGCACAGATACGCAGTATTTT.

As to this clonotype: The junction departs from the called germline gene at one end, perhaps through a read error. The chain employs TRBV7-6 and TRBJ2-2; 10 bases are shared with TRBD1. This CDR3 contains 16 residues. Germline assignment: CDR1 SGHVS and CDR2 FNYEAQ. DNA for the CDR3: TGTGCCATCAGCAGGGGACAGGGGTTGGTCACCGGGGAGCTGTTTTTT. Protein product: CAISRGQGLVTGELFF.

The V and J genes are TRBV2 and TRBJ1-1, with D perhaps TRBD1 (5 bases). This CDR3 comprises 11 residues. Germline V gene data show CDR1 as SNHLY and CDR2 as FYNNEI. Trimming took 10 bases from V and 7 from J, leaving 13 bases between them. The CDR3 region is CATHRGGEAFF. CDR3 nucleotides: TGTGCCACCCACCGGGGCGGTGAAGCTTTCTTT. The full variable domain, completed using reference TRBV2 and TRBJ1-1, is EPEVTQTPSHQVTQMGQEVILRCVPISNHLYFYWYRQILGQKVEFLVSFYNNEISEKSEIFDDQFSVERPDGSNFTLKIRSTKLEDSAMYFCATHRGGEAFFGQGTRLTVV.

On this clonotype itself: A much larger clone lies a single base off, so this may be a read error. The chain is built from TRBV27 and TRBJ2-7, with D perhaps TRBD2 (6 bases). V gave up 5 bases and J gave up 2 bases, with 13 bases separating them. CDR1 MNHEY and CDR2 SMNVEV come from the germline V gene (reference sequence). The CDR3 length is 14 residues. The CDR3 spells CASSAGGSPYEQYF. CDR3 nucleotides: TGTGCCAGCAGTGCCGGGGGAAGCCCCTACGAGCAGTACTTC.

This clonotype turned up a few times. This rearrangement joins TRBV12-3 or TRBV12-4 to TRBJ2-1; TRBD1 matches 8 bases. V shed 4 bases and J 6 bases; nucleotides not matched to a gene: 17. The CDR3 runs 18 residues. CDR3 residues: CASSSLTVLDRVRNEQFF. In DNA, the CDR3 is TGTGCCAGCAGTTCCCTCACGGTGCTGGACAGGGTCCGCAATGAGCAGTTCTTC.

The gene calls are TRBV11-2 and TRBJ2-7, with 12 bases that match TRBD2. This CDR3 has 16 residues. Germline V CDR1 and CDR2: SGHAT, FQNNGV. After removal of 4 bases from V and 5 bases from J, the junction contained 9 bases not matched to a gene. In nucleotides, the CDR3 is TGTGCCAGCAGCTCGGGGGGACTAGCGGGTAGGGACGAGCAGTACTTC. Its protein product is CASSSGGLAGRDEQYF. Full variable domain (remainder filled in from reference TRBV11-2 and TRBJ2-7): EAGVAQSPRYKIIEKRQSVAFWCNPISGHATLYWYQQILGQGPKLLIQFQNNGVVDDSQLPKDRFSAERLKGVDSTLKIQPAKLEDSAVYLCASSSGGLAGRDEQYFGPGTRLTVT.